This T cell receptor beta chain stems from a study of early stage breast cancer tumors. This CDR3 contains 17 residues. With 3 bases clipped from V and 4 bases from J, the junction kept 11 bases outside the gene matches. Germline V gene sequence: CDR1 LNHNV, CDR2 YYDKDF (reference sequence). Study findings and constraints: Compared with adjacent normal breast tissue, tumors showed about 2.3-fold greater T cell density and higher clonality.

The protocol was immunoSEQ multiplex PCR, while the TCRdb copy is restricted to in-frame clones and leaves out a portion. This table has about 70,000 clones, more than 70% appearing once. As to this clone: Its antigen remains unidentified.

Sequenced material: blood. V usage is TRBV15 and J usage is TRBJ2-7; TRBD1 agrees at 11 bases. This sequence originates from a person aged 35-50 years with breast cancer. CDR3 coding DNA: TGTGCCACCAGCAGGGCCGCGGGACAGGGGGTCGGATACGAGCAGTACTTC. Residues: CATSRAAGQGVGYEQYF.